The 20 T cell receptor beta chains reported below all come from one sample, sequenced in a study of blood T cells in healthy people across ages. Alongside a J-beta primer mix, a sample-barcoded 5' primer served in a second PCR lasting roughly 6 to 12 cycles. Using its own MiXCR run on the 5' RACE reads, TCRdb lists one record per CDR3 protein. The table includes roughly 640,000 distinct CDR3 sequences, about 30% detected once. The sequenced sample consisted of blood. These receptors were taken from an elderly woman in good health.

This clonotype was detected ten times or more. The V call is TRBV24-1, the J call TRBJ2-1; a weak D match, TRBD1 (6 bases). The ends were cut back, 3 bases at V and 3 bases at J, with 11 bases in the middle. The CDR3 totals 15 residues. The germline CDR1 and CDR2 sequences are KGHDR and SFDVKD. The CDR3: CATSDPGQYYNEQFF. Here the CDR3 DNA reads TGTGCCACCAGTGATCCCGGACAGTACTACAATGAGCAGTTCTTC.

Many counts were recorded for this clonotype. The chain recombines TRBV24-1 with TRBJ2-4; D tentatively fits TRBD1 or TRBD2 (5 bases each). Deletions cut 2 bases from V and 6 bases from J, with 16 bases between. Germline values: CDR1 KGHDR, CDR2 SFDVKD. CDR3 size: 16 residues. CDR3 nucleotide sequence: TGTGCCACCAGTGATTCCGGGGCTGGACGTCTAAACATTCAGTACTTC. Amino acids: CATSDSGAGRLNIQYF.

A single count supports this clonotype. This CDR3 is CSSWTPEEAQFF. CDR3 bases: TGCAGCTCCTGGACACCTGAAGAGGCCCAGTTCTTC. V usage is TRBV29-1 and J usage is TRBJ2-1; possibly TRBD1 for D (5 bases). CDR1 and CDR2 (germline): SQVTM, ANQGSEA. CDR3 length: 12 amino acids. V was shortened by 8 bases and J by 13 bases, with 21 bases between the two germline ends.

This sequence joins TRBV7-6 and TRBJ1-2, with D perhaps TRBD1 (6 bases). This CDR3 has 15 residues. V was trimmed by 3 bases and J by 6 bases, leaving 17 bases between them. The germline gives CDR1 SGHVS, CDR2 FNYEAQ. CDR3 sequence (DNA): TGTGCCAGCAGCTTCCGGGGTCGAGGGGACAATGGCTACACCTTC. Translating gives CASSFRGRGDNGYTF.

Concerning this clonotype: Compared with germline, one end of the junction differs, possibly owing to a read error. The gene calls are TRBV5-1 and TRBJ2-3, with D tentatively TRBD2 (5 bases). CDR1 is SGHRS and CDR2 is YFSETQ in the germline V gene. This CDR3 contains 16 residues. The CDR3 protein is CAGSLSPGLHTDTQYF. DNA for the CDR3: TGCGCCGGCAGCTTGTCCCCGGGGTTGCACACAGATACGCAGTATTTT.

This clonotype was counted between two and nine times. The chain links TRBV7-2 to TRBJ2-1; 8 nucleotides align to TRBD2. In germline, CDR1 is SGHTA, CDR2 FQGNSA. The CDR3 is 17 residues long. Trimming at V came to 3 bases and at J to 4 bases, leaving 11 bases not matched to a gene. The CDR3 DNA follows: TGTGCCAGCAGCTTCCCGGGAGGGGCCCTTGCTTACAATGAGCAGTTCTTC. As protein: CASSFPGGALAYNEQFF.

Comment on this clonotype: A read error may be the cause here, since a much bigger clone is one base away. The chain is built from TRBV2 and TRBJ1-5, with D perhaps TRBD1 (6 bases). V was pared by 5 bases and J by 0 bases, with 20 bases between. The CDR3 is 18 amino acids. The germline CDR1 and CDR2 sequences are SNHLY and FYNNEI. CDR3 sequence reads: CASSLPRGASFSNQPQHF. The CDR3 DNA is TGTGCCAGCAGTCTACCCCGGGGGGCTTCCTTTAGCAATCAGCCCCAGCATTTT.

This clonotype came up a few times. The J gene is TRBJ1-6, the V gene TRBV20-1; maybe TRBD1 (5 bases). V lost 6 bases to trimming and J lost 0 bases, with 12 bases between them. This CDR3 comprises 15 residues. Germline CDR1 and CDR2: DFQATT and SNEGSKA (reference sequence). The CDR3 spells CSATDTNSYNSPLHF. CDR3 coding DNA: TGCAGTGCCACGGACACAAACTCCTATAATTCACCCCTCCACTTT.

Remarks on this clonotype: A much larger clone is a single base away; this may be a read error. The genes are TRBV12-3 or TRBV12-4 and TRBJ2-5, with no clear D. This CDR3 spans 14 amino acids. The CDR3 DNA is TGTGCCCGCAGCCCTAACCACAGCCAAGAGACCCAGTACTTC. This encodes CARSPNHSQETQYF.

V gene TRBV20-1 combines with J gene TRBJ2-5, with 9 bases matching TRBD2. The J call may be incorrect, as the DNA end agrees better with TRBJ2-1. The CDR3 spans 20 residues. Germline V CDR1 and CDR2: DFQATT, SNEGSKA (reference sequence). DNA for the CDR3: TGCAGTGCTAGAGATGACCCCTTAGCGGGGGCCCTCGTTGGTCAAGAGATCCAGTTCTTC. It is translated as CSARDDPLAGALVGQEIQFF.

This clonotype was counted ten times or more. The V and J genes are TRBV7-2 and TRBJ2-1, with 10 bases aligning to TRBD2. CDR1 is SGHTA, CDR2 FQGNSA, per germline. This CDR3 spans 16 amino acids. J was trimmed by 3 bases and V by 4 bases; bases with no gene match: 6. The CDR3 loop reads CASSSAGTSVYNEQFF. Written as DNA, the CDR3 is TGTGCCAGCAGCTCTGCCGGGACTAGCGTCTACAATGAGCAGTTCTTC.

Concerning this clonotype: A clone one base away is much larger, so this may be a read error. The V gene is TRBV7-2, the J gene TRBJ2-7, with 8 bases matching TRBD2. The CDR3 covers 15 residues. V gave up 5 bases and J gave up 5 bases; unmatched junction bases: 11. Germline-derived CDR1 and CDR2 are SGHTA and FQGNSA. This CDR3 is CASSRLTGGRNEQYF. CDR3 bases: TGTGCCAGCAGCCGCCTGACGGGGGGGAGGAACGAGCAGTACTTC.

At least ten counts were recorded for this clonotype. V usage is TRBV29-1 and J usage is TRBJ2-3, with D perhaps matching TRBD2 (6 bases). V was pared by 6 bases and J by 0 bases, with 19 bases between. From germline, CDR1 is SQVTM and CDR2 ANQGSEA. This CDR3 has 16 amino acids. The CDR3 here is CSVNTPSARSTDTQYF. As DNA, the CDR3 is TGCAGCGTGAACACTCCTAGCGCCCGCAGCACAGATACGCAGTATTTT.

In the case of this clonotype: An end of the junction differs from the germline gene, which may be a read error. This sequence joins TRBV6-5 and TRBJ1-1; possibly TRBD1 for D (5 bases). Per germline, CDR1 MNHEY and CDR2 SVGAGI. The CDR3 is 13 residues long. CDR3 nucleotide sequence: TGTACCAGCAGTCCAAGGGGTAACACTGAAGCTTTCTTT. Translated, it gives CTSSPRGNTEAFF.

This clonotype came up many times. This chain connects TRBV27 to TRBJ1-5; D remains ambiguous. The CDR3 length is 14 residues. V was cut by 6 bases and J by 4 bases, with 13 bases left in between. Per the germline V gene, CDR1 is MNHEY and CDR2 is SMNVEV (reference sequence). In nucleotides, the CDR3 is TGTGCCAGCAGCCTAACTCGGGGAAATCAGCCCCAGCATTTT. The encoded protein is CASSLTRGNQPQHF.

This clonotype was detected only a few times. V and J are TRBV5-6 and TRBJ2-2; D is uncertain. The V end was cut by 1 base, the J end by 6 bases, with 10 bases between. The CDR3 is 14 amino acids. Germline CDR1 and CDR2: SGHDT and YYEEEE. The DNA of the CDR3 is TGTGCCAGCAGCTTGCCTGGGATGGCCGGGGAGCTGTTTTTT. Translating it yields CASSLPGMAGELFF.

To note about this clonotype: Being one base from a much bigger clone, this may be a read error. The rearrangement joins TRBV21-1 to TRBJ2-7; no DNA check was done on the table's D call, TRBD1. The tail of the sequence fits TRBJ2-4 better, so the J call may be wrong. TRBV21-1 is annotated as a pseudogene. The CDR3 is made up of 15 amino acids. CDR3 loop: CASSKGGLYWDIQYF. The DNA of the CDR3 is TGTGCCAGCAGCAAAGGGGGCCTATACTGGGACATTCAGTACTTC.

In its sample, this clonotype was seen a few times. It may be a read error: a sequence one base away is much more abundant. The chain is built from TRBV20-1 and TRBJ2-1; 12 bases line up with TRBD2. The DNA end lines up better with TRBJ2-7; the J call may be wrong. This CDR3 spans 17 amino acids. Germline CDR1 reads DFQATT; CDR2 reads SNEGSKA (reference sequence). The CDR3 sequence: CSAPPLAGGLEYNEQYF. CDR3 in DNA: TGCAGTGCTCCACCCCTAGCGGGGGGGCTTGAATACAATGAGCAGTACTTC.

This clonotype was detected ten times or more. The rearrangement joins TRBV12-3 or TRBV12-4 to TRBJ1-2; 8 bases align to TRBD1. The V gene end was trimmed by 6 bases and the J gene end by 7 bases; junction bases not matched to a gene: 10. CDR3 length: 14 residues. CDR3 protein: CASSPGGVDPGYTF. In DNA, the CDR3 is TGTGCCAGCAGCCCAGGGGGCGTCGACCCTGGCTACACCTTC.

This clonotype was seen a few times. The genes are TRBV2 and TRBJ1-2; perhaps TRBD1 as D (6 bases). The CDR3 is 14 residues long. The V end lost 7 bases, the J end lost 4 bases, and 16 bases lay between the germline ends. CDR1 is SNHLY and CDR2 is FYNNEI in the germline V gene. In nucleotides, the CDR3 is TGTGCCAGCAAAGACAGGCCCCTAGGCTATGGCTACACCTTC. This encodes CASKDRPLGYGYTF.